Following are 3 T cell receptor beta chains from one sample sequenced in a study of T cells in Graves' hyperthyroidism and ophthalmopathy. RNA transcripts gave rise to amplified TCR beta CDR3 regions. The primer set for the first-round RT-PCR of the TCR CDR3 was HTBI. Each CDR3 protein is one row after TCRdb ran MiXCR on the multiplex PCR reads. The sample contains 600,000 or so distinct CDR3 sequences, about 14% of which appear only once. What was sequenced was blood. The receptor source for this set is a woman in her 50s with Graves' ophthalmopathy.

This clonotype was detected many times. This chain joins TRBV5-1 and TRBJ2-1; D call uncertain. The CDR3 spans 14 residues. V was trimmed by 0 bases and J by 4 bases, leaving 8 bases between them. Germline lookup yields CDR1 SGHRS and CDR2 YFSETQ. The DNA for the CDR3 is TGCGCCAGCAGCTTGGGCTCATTATACAATGAGCAGTTCTTC. This translates into CASSLGSLYNEQFF. Full variable domain (remainder filled in from reference TRBV5-1 and TRBJ2-1): KAGVTQTPRYLIKTRGQQVTLSCSPISGHRSVSWYQQTPGQGLQFLFEYFSETQRNKGNFPGRFSGRQFSNSRSEMNVSTLELGDSALYLCASSLGSLYNEQFFGPGTRLTVL.

This clonotype was recorded a few times. The V gene is TRBV7-9, the J gene TRBJ2-2, with 12 bases aligning to TRBD2. Trimming cost V 5 bases and J 5 bases; bases outside gene matches: 9. The CDR3 runs 17 residues. CDR1 is SEHNR and CDR2 is FQNEAQ in the germline V gene (reference sequence). CDR3 DNA sequence: TGTGCCAGCAGCAAACGACTAGCGGGAGTTGATACCGGGGAGCTGTTTTTT. It encodes CASSKRLAGVDTGELFF.

This clonotype was observed many times. V usage is TRBV4-3 and J usage is TRBJ2-7; the match to TRBD2 covers 7 bases. CDR3 length: 15 residues. V shed 0 bases, J shed 2 bases, and the junction held 4 bases outside the gene matches. CDR1 is LGHNA, CDR2 YSLEER, per germline. The CDR3 is CASSQDGSGAYEQYF. The CDR3 DNA sequence: TGCGCCAGCAGCCAAGATGGCAGCGGGGCCTACGAGCAGTACTTC.